This T cell receptor (beta chain) stems from a study of naive and memory T cell subsets. Overall study findings and caveats: Over 95% of naive TCR sequences appeared only once after error correction, unlike memory subsets. Diversity fell and Gini index rose from naive through CM, EM, EMRA.

Both TRBC1 and TRBC2 were covered by a beta constant-region primer of two equimolar oligonucleotides. A 12-nucleotide UMI and the SP2 primer were added to the cDNA 3' end by oligonucleotide ligation. TCRdb passed the UMI-ligation and nested PCR reads through MiXCR, listing each CDR3 protein once. Of tens of thousands of distinct CDR3 sequences listed, about 10% are singletons. With respect to this clonotype: The antigen remains unidentified.

Four subsets defined by CD45RA and CD27 were sorted after CD3, CD4, CD8 and live/dead staining. This CDR3 has 15 residues. The V end lost 1 base, the J end lost 5 bases, and 12 bases lay between the germline ends. What was sequenced was effector memory CD4+ T cells from blood. The subset was: effector memory, CD45RA- CD27-. This sequence was found in a human donor in good health. The chain recombines TRBV12-3 or TRBV12-4 with TRBJ1-5; the D gene is possibly TRBD1 (6 bases). In DNA form, the CDR3 reads TGTGCCAGCAGTTTAGAGGGGGTGGGCTATCAGCCCCAGCATTTT. Translated: CASSLEGVGYQPQHF.